A single sample gave rise to the 3 T cell receptor beta chains below, sequenced in a study of shared clonotypes between healthy human individuals (TCRdb year 2020). CD8 naive samples consisted of CD45RO-negative cells that were positively selected for CCR7, yielding a CD45RA+CCR7+ population without TemRA cells. Library generation was performed with the immunoSEQ multiplex PCR assay. The clones in this table, taken by TCRdb from immuneACCESS, are in-frame only. Not every clone is retained; where verified, under half of the shortfall comes from an unresolved V gene, and the cause of the rest is unknown. The sample table records some 2 million clones; just under 95% of these occur just once. More than 0.95% of the sample is held by the ten biggest clonotypes. Sequencing input: naive CD8+ T cells sorted from blood. This sample's cell subset or site label indicates: CD45RA+CCR7+. Receptors originate from a man between 18 and 35 years old in good health.

V gene TRBV4-2 combines with J gene TRBJ1-2, with D possibly TRBD1 on 5 matching bases. In germline, CDR1 is LGHNA, CDR2 YNFKEQ. Trimming cost V 2 bases and J 1 base, with 11 bases left between them. CDR3 size: 15 residues. This chain's CDR3 is CASSQQGLGNYGYTF. Here the CDR3 DNA reads TGTGCCAGCAGCCAACAGGGCCTAGGTAACTATGGCTACACCTTC.

Turning to this clone: The sample contains more than one DNA sequence encoding this CDR3. The J gene is TRBJ2-7, the V gene TRBV6-1, with 10 bases that match TRBD1. CDR1 is MNHNS, CDR2 SASEGT, per germline. Trimming cost V 3 bases and J 6 bases; bases outside gene matches: 2. There are 13 residues in the CDR3. CDR3 loop: CASSEGQGTEQYF. CDR3 nucleotide sequence: TGTGCCAGCAGTGAGGGACAGGGGACCGAGCAGTACTTC.

The V gene is TRBV5-1, the J gene TRBJ2-3; maybe TRBD1 (6 bases). The germline V and J ends were trimmed by 3 bases and 0 bases, with 11 bases remaining between them. The CDR3 runs to 15 residues. Looked up from germline, CDR1 is SGHRS and CDR2 is YFSETQ. In DNA form, the CDR3 reads TGCGCCAGCAGCTCCGGGACACTTAGCACAGATACGCAGTATTTT. Translating gives CASSSGTLSTDTQYF.